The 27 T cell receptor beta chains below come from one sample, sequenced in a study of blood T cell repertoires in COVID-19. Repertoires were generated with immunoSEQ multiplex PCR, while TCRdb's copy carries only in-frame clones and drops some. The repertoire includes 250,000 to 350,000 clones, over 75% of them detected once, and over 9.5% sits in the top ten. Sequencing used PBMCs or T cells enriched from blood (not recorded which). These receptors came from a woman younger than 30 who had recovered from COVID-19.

CDR3 DNA: TGTGCCAGCAGTGAAGAAGCGGGGGGAACCGGGGAGCTGTTTTTT. The encoded protein is CASSEEAGGTGELFF. V and J are TRBV6-1 and TRBJ2-2, with TRBD2 matching 9 bases. The germline gives CDR1 MNHNS, CDR2 SASEGT. The CDR3 covers 15 residues. Trimming at V came to 1 base and at J to 5 bases, leaving 2 bases not matched to a gene.

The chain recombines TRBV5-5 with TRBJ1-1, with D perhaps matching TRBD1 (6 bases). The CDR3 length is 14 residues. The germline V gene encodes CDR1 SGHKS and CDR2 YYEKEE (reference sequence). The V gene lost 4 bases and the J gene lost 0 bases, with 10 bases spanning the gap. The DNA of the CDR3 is TGTGCCAGCAGCCTGCCAGGGGTGAACACTGAAGCTTTCTTT. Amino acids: CASSLPGVNTEAFF.

The CDR3 DNA is TGTGCCAGCTCACCGGGCTCAGGGGGTGGTAATTCACCCCTCCACTTT. It codes for CASSPGSGGGNSPLHF. The rearrangement links TRBV18 to TRBJ1-6; 7 positions match TRBD1. This CDR3 is 16 amino acids long. Germline lookup yields CDR1 KGHSH and CDR2 LQKENI. The V and J ends lost 3 bases and 6 bases, in that order; junction bases with no gene match: 8.

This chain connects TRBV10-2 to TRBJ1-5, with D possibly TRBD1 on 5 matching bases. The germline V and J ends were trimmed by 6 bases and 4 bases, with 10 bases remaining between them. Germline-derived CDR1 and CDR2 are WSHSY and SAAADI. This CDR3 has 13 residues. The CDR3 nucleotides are TGCGCCAGCAGCGGGGGACGTAATCAGCCCCAGCATTTT. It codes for CASSGGRNQPQHF.

This CDR3 reads CATTTGGKGGYTF. The CDR3 bases are TGTGCCACCACCACAGGGGGAAAGGGAGGCTACACCTTC. J is TRBJ1-2 and V is TRBV12-3 or TRBV12-4; TRBD1 matches 8 bases. The trim removed 10 bases at V and 8 bases at J, leaving 12 bases unmatched. The CDR3 sequence is 13 residues long.

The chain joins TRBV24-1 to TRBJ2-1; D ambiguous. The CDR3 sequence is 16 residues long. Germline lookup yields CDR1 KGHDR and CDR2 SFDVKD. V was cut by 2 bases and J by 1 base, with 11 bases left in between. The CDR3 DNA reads TGTGCCACCAGTGATTCCTACTCGGAGTCCTACAATGAGCAGTTCTTC. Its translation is CATSDSYSESYNEQFF.

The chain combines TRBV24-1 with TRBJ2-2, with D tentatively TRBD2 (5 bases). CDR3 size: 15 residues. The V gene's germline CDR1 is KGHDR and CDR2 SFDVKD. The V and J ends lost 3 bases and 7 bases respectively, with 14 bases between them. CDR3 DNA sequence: TGTGCCACCAGTGATGGTCTCGCGGCGGGCGGGGAGCTGTTTTTT. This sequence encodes CATSDGLAAGGELFF.

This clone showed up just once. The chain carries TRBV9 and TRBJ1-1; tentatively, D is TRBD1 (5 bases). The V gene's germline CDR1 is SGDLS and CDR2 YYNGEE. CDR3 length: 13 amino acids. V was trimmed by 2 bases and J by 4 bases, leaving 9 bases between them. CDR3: CASSVGGITEAFF. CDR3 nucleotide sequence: TGTGCCAGCAGCGTCGGGGGTATCACTGAAGCTTTCTTT.

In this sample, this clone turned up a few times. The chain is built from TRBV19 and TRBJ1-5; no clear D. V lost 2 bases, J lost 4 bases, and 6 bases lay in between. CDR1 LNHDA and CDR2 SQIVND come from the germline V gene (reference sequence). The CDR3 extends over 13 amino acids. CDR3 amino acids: CASSINRNQPQHF. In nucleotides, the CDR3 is TGTGCCAGTAGTATAAACCGGAATCAGCCCCAGCATTTT.

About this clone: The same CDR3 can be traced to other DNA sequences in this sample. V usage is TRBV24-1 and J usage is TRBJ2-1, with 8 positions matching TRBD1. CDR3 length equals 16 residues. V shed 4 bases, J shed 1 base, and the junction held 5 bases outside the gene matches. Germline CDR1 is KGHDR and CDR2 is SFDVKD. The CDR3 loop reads CATSDSGGSSYNEQFF. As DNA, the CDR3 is TGTGCCACCAGTGACTCAGGGGGCTCATCCTACAATGAGCAGTTCTTC.

CDR3 bases: TGCGCCAGCTCCAACCAACTAGCGGGAGGTGAAGAGCAGTACTTC. Its translation: CASSNQLAGGEEQYF. This chain uses TRBV5-1 with TRBJ2-7; 12 bases line up with TRBD2. The CDR3 runs 15 residues. Germline assignment: CDR1 SGHRS and CDR2 YFSETQ. Trimming took 7 bases from V and 7 from J; bases not matched to a gene: 12.

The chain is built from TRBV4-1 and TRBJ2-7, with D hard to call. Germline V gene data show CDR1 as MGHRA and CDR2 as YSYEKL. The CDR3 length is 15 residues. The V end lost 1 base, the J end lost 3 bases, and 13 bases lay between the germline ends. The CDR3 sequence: CASSQGLSDFYEQYF. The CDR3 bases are TGCGCCAGCAGCCAAGGCCTGTCAGACTTCTACGAGCAGTACTTC.

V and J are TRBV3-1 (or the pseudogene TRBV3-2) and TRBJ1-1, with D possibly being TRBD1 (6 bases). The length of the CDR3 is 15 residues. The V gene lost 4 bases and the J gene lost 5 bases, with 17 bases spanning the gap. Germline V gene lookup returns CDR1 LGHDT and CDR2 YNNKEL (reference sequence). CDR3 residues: CASSLGRGGRTEAFF. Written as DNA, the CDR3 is TGTGCCAGCAGCCTCGGGAGGGGGGGTCGTACTGAAGCTTTCTTT.

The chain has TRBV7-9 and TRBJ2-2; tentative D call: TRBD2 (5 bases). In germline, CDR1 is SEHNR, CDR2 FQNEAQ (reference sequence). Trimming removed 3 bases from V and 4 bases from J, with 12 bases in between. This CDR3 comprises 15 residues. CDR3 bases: TGTGCCAGCAGCTTCGACTACAGCCTCACCGGGGAGCTGTTTTTT. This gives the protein CASSFDYSLTGELFF. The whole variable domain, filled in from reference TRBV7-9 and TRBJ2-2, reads DTGVSQNPRHKITKRGQNVTFRCDPISEHNRLYWYRQTLGQGPEFLTYFQNEAQLEKSRLLSDRFSAERPKGSFSTLEIQRTEQGDSAMYLCASSFDYSLTGELFFGEGSRLTVL.

The DNA for the CDR3 is TGCGCCAGCAGCCCAACAGGGGATCAGCCCCAGCATTTT. Amino acid sequence: CASSPTGDQPQHF. The genes are TRBV4-1 and TRBJ1-5; 7 nucleotides match TRBD1. Germline V gene lookup returns CDR1 MGHRA and CDR2 YSYEKL. The CDR3 has 13 residues. The ends lost 4 bases at V and 5 bases at J; junction bases unmatched: 2.

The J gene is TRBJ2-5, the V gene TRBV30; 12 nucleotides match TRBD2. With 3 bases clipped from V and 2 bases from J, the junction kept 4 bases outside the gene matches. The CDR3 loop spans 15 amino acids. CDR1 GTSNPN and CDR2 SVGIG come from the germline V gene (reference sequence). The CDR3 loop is CAWRLAGGLQETQYF. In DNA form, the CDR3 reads TGTGCCTGGAGACTAGCGGGAGGCCTTCAAGAGACCCAGTACTTC.

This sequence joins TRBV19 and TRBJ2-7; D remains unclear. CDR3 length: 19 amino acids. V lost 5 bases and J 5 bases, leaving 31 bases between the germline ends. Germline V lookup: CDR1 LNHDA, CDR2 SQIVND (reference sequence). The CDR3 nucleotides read TGTGCCAGTAGTCCAGCCTCCCGGGTAACCTATGCCCGTTCCGACGAGCAGTACTTC. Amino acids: CASSPASRVTYARSDEQYF.

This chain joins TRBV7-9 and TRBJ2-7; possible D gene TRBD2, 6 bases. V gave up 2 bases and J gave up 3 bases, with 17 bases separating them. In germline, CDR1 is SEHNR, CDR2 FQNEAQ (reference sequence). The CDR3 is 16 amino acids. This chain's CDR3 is CASSLMGGATGYEQYF. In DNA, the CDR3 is TGTGCCAGCAGCTTAATGGGGGGAGCGACCGGCTACGAGCAGTACTTC.

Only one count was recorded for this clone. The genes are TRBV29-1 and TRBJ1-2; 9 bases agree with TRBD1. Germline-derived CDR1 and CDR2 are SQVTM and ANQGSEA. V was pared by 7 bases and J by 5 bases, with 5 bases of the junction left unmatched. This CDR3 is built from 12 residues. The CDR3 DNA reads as TGCAGCGCTACGGGACAGGGTTATGGCTACACCTTC. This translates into CSATGQGYGYTF.

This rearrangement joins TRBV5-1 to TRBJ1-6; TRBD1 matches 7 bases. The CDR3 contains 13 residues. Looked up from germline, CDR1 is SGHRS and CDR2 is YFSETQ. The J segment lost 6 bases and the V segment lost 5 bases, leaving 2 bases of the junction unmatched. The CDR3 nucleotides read TGCGCCAGCAGTTGGGACAGTAATTCACCCCTCCACTTT. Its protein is CASSWDSNSPLHF.

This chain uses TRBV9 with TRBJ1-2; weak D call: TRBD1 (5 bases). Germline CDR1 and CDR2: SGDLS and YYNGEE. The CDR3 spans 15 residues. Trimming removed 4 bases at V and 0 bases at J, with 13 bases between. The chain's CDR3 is CASSLTGGSNYGYTF. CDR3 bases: TGTGCCAGCAGCCTTACAGGCGGCTCTAACTATGGCTACACCTTC.

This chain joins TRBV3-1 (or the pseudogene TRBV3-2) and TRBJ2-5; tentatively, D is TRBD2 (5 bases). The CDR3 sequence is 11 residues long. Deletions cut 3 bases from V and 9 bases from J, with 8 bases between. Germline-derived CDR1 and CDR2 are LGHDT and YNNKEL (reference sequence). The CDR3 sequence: CASSHAGAQYF. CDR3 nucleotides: TGTGCCAGCAGCCATGCCGGGGCCCAGTACTTC.

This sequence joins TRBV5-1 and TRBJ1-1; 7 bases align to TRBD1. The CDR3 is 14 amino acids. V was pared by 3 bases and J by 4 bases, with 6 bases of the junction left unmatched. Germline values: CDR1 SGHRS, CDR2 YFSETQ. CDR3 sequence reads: CASSWDSFSTEAFF. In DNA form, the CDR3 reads TGCGCCAGCAGCTGGGACAGTTTTAGCACTGAAGCTTTCTTT.

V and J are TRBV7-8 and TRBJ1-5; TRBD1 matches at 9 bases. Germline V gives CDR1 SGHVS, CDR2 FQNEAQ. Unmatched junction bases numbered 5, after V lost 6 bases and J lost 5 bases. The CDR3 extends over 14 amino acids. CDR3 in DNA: TGTGCCAGCAGGGAACAGGGGGCGGATCAGCCCCAGCATTTT. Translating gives CASREQGADQPQHF.

CDR3 bases: TGTGCCTGGAGTGTACGTTGGGGAGGGATAGGCAATCAGCCCCAGCATTTT. Encoded protein: CAWSVRWGGIGNQPQHF. This chain connects TRBV30 to TRBJ1-5; D unresolved. Germline CDR1 GTSNPN, CDR2 SVGIG (reference sequence). The CDR3 length is 17 residues. V was clipped by 0 bases and J by 2 bases, with 17 bases between them.

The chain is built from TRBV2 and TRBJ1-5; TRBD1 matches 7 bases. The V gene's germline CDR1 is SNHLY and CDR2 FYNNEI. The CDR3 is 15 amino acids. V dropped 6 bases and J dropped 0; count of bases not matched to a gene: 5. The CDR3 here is CASREGTDSNQPQHF. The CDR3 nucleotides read TGTGCCAGCAGAGAGGGGACAGATAGCAATCAGCCCCAGCATTTT.

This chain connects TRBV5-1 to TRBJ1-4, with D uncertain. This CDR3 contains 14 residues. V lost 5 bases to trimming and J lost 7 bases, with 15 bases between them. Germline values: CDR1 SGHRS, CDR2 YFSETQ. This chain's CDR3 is CASRSQPPGEKLFF. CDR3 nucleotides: TGCGCCAGCAGATCCCAACCCCCGGGTGAAAAACTGTTTTTT.